This T cell receptor beta chain originates from a study of early T cells in non-severe SARS-CoV-2 infection. Study in general: Unsorted whole blood bulk RNA was sequenced, with unpaired chains.

The library protocol tagged individual cDNA molecules with unique molecular identifiers. TCRdb re-called the 5' RACE reads through MiXCR, storing one row per CDR3 protein. The repertoire holds just under 65,000 distinct CDR3 sequences, with roughly 10% as singletons. Concerning this clonotype: A read error may produce the germline difference seen at one junction end.

This CDR3 comprises 13 residues. Germline V gene data show CDR1 as DFQATT and CDR2 as SNEGSKA (reference sequence). V usage is TRBV20-1 and J usage is TRBJ2-5; D may correspond to TRBD1 or TRBD2 (7 bases each). The sequenced sample was whole blood, obtained at baseline. The origin of this receptor is an adult who was a healthcare worker with PCR-confirmed SARS-CoV-2 infection or an uninfected control (not recorded which). The CDR3 DNA reads as TGCAGTGCTAGTCCACAAGGAAGCGGGACAGCATTTTTC. Translation: CSASPQGSGTAFF.